These 26 T cell receptor beta chains were all obtained from the same sample, sequenced in a study of blood T cell repertoires in COVID-19. The repertoire was sequenced with immunoSEQ multiplex PCR; TCRdb's copy has only in-frame clones and lacks some. Among some 320,000 clones listed, around 87% were seen once. Sequencing was done on a sample of PBMCs or T cells enriched from blood (not recorded which). These receptor sequences come from a woman between 25 and 40 years old who had recovered from COVID-19.

This chain joins TRBV29-1 and TRBJ1-5; tentatively, D is TRBD1 (6 bases). The germline V gene has CDR1 SQVTM and CDR2 ANQGSEA. The V end was cut by 6 bases, the J end by 7 bases, with 19 bases between. The CDR3 is 14 residues long. CDR3 nucleotides: TGCAGCGTGGCAAGTGGGGGGGCCGGGCAGCCCCAGCATTTT. Protein: CSVASGGAGQPQHF.

This clone was detected once. V is TRBV6-2 or TRBV6-3 and J is TRBJ2-3; 8 nucleotides align to TRBD2. Per the germline V gene, CDR1 is MNHEY and CDR2 is SVGEGT. Trimming at V came to 2 bases and at J to 2 bases, leaving 6 bases not matched to a gene. The CDR3 is 16 amino acids. As DNA, the CDR3 is TGTGCCAGCAGTTACGGGCGGGGGGCGGTCACAGATACGCAGTATTTT. Its protein is CASSYGRGAVTDTQYF.

V gene TRBV4-1 combines with J gene TRBJ1-2, with TRBD1 as a possible D gene (5 bases). CDR1 is MGHRA, CDR2 YSYEKL, per germline. V lost 5 bases and J lost 8, with 21 bases in between. The CDR3 length is 15 residues. In DNA, the CDR3 is TGCGCCAGCAGCGTACTTGTTAGGGGAAAGGAAGGCTACACCTTC. Translated, it gives CASSVLVRGKEGYTF.

The rearrangement joins TRBV19 to TRBJ2-1; 12 bases agree with TRBD2. The germline CDR1 and CDR2 sequences are LNHDA and SQIVND (reference sequence). With 6 bases clipped from V and 2 bases from J, the junction kept 5 bases outside the gene matches. There are 16 residues in the CDR3. Written as DNA, the CDR3 is TGTGCCAGTAGCCCGACTAGCGGGGGTCCCTACAATGAGCAGTTCTTC. Translation: CASSPTSGGPYNEQFF. Variable domain in full (rest from reference TRBV19 and TRBJ2-1): DGGITQSPKYLFRKEGQNVTLSCEQNLNHDAMYWYRQDPGQGLRLIYYSQIVNDFQKGDIAEGYSVSREKKESFPLTVTSAQKNPTAFYLCASSPTSGGPYNEQFFGPGTRLTVL.

This rearrangement joins TRBV9 to TRBJ1-1; 10 nucleotides line up with TRBD1. CDR3 length equals 15 residues. Looked up from germline, CDR1 is SGDLS and CDR2 is YYNGEE. The V gene end was trimmed by 0 bases and the J gene end by 3 bases; junction bases not matched to a gene: 2. As DNA, the CDR3 is TGTGCCAGCAGCGTAGAGGACAGGGGGTACACTGAAGCTTTCTTT. It yields the protein CASSVEDRGYTEAFF. Complete variable domain (other parts from reference TRBV9 and TRBJ1-1): DSGVTQTPKHLITATGQRVTLRCSPRSGDLSVYWYQQSLDQGLQFLIQYYNGEERAKGNILERFSAQQFPDLHSELNLSSLELGDSALYFCASSVEDRGYTEAFFGQGTRLTVV.

This clone turned up a few times. V usage is TRBV9 and J usage is TRBJ1-2, with D tentatively TRBD1 (6 bases). Trimming stripped 0 bases from V and 2 bases from J, with 11 bases between. The CDR3 covers 15 residues. Germline lookup yields CDR1 SGDLS and CDR2 YYNGEE. DNA for the CDR3: TGTGCCAGCAGCGTAGCCAGGGGTGGGAACTATGGCTACACCTTC. Its translation is CASSVARGGNYGYTF. The whole variable domain, remainder taken from reference TRBV9 and TRBJ1-2, is DSGVTQTPKHLITATGQRVTLRCSPRSGDLSVYWYQQSLDQGLQFLIQYYNGEERAKGNILERFSAQQFPDLHSELNLSSLELGDSALYFCASSVARGGNYGYTFGSGTRLTVV.

The chain recombines TRBV14 with TRBJ1-2; 7 nucleotides line up with TRBD1. From germline, CDR1 is SGHDN and CDR2 FVKESK. CDR3 length: 13 residues. J gave up 7 bases and V 0 bases, and 2 bases lay outside the gene matches. CDR3 sequence (DNA): TGTGCCAGCAGCCAAGACTACAGGGGTGGCTACACCTTC. As protein: CASSQDYRGGYTF.

V usage is TRBV18 and J usage is TRBJ1-1; 7 bases are shared with TRBD1. The J segment lost 8 bases and the V segment lost 2 bases, leaving 2 bases of the junction unmatched. CDR1 is KGHSH, CDR2 LQKENI, per germline. The CDR3 runs to 12 residues. CDR3 residues: CASSPMGQEAFF. CDR3 DNA: TGTGCCAGCTCACCAATGGGACAGGAAGCTTTCTTT.

This clone was recorded only once. The gene calls are TRBV18 and TRBJ1-1, with 8 nucleotides matching TRBD1. V was pared by 6 bases and J by 5 bases, with 11 bases of the junction left unmatched. Germline CDR1 reads KGHSH; CDR2 reads LQKENI. CDR3 size: 15 residues. The CDR3 sequence: CASSPDRVGGTEAFF. CDR3 in DNA: TGTGCCAGCTCGCCGGACAGGGTCGGAGGGACTGAAGCTTTCTTT.

V and J are TRBV18 and TRBJ2-5; possible D gene TRBD2, 5 bases. The germline CDR1 and CDR2 sequences are KGHSH and LQKENI. Between the trimmed V and J ends, which lost 2 bases and 4 bases, there was a span of 8 bases. The CDR3 contains 13 residues. CDR3 residues: CASSPVLAETQYF. Here the CDR3 DNA reads TGTGCCAGCTCACCAGTCCTAGCAGAGACCCAGTACTTC.

The chain recombines TRBV5-1 with TRBJ1-1; 7 bases are shared with TRBD1. The V gene's germline CDR1 is SGHRS and CDR2 YFSETQ. With 3 bases clipped from V and 4 bases from J, the junction kept 12 bases outside the gene matches. The CDR3 consists of 16 residues. Here the CDR3 DNA reads TGCGCCAGCAGCTCGACACAGGGACAGAGGAGCACTGAAGCTTTCTTT. This codes for CASSSTQGQRSTEAFF. Filled out from reference TRBV5-1 and TRBJ1-1, the complete variable domain reads KAGVTQTPRYLIKTRGQQVTLSCSPISGHRSVSWYQQTPGQGLQFLFEYFSETQRNKGNFPGRFSGRQFSNSRSEMNVSTLELGDSALYLCASSSTQGQRSTEAFFGQGTRLTVV.

V and J are TRBV6-6 and TRBJ1-2; D uncertain. Germline assignment: CDR1 MNHNY and CDR2 SVGAGI (reference sequence). The length of the CDR3 is 13 residues. V was trimmed by 5 bases and J by 2 bases, leaving 9 bases between them. As DNA, the CDR3 is TGTGCCAGCAGTCTCACACAGAACTATGGCTACACCTTC. Residues: CASSLTQNYGYTF.

In this sample, this clone turned up a few times. This rearrangement joins TRBV19 to TRBJ1-5; 9 bases map to TRBD1. The J segment lost 7 bases and the V segment lost 6 bases, leaving 10 bases of the junction unmatched. Germline V CDR1 and CDR2: LNHDA, SQIVND (reference sequence). The CDR3 length is 15 residues. This CDR3 reads CASRPRTGERQPQHF. Written as DNA, the CDR3 is TGTGCCAGTAGACCTCGGACAGGGGAAAGGCAGCCCCAGCATTTT.

This rearrangement joins TRBV4-1 to TRBJ2-6, with D possibly being TRBD2 (6 bases). The CDR3 spans 17 residues. In germline, CDR1 is MGHRA, CDR2 YSYEKL. V shed 6 bases and J shed 4 bases, with 19 bases lying between them. The CDR3 reads CASSPETRPFGANVLTF. The CDR3 DNA reads as TGCGCCAGCAGTCCCGAGACTAGGCCCTTCGGGGCCAACGTCCTGACTTTC.

The J gene is TRBJ2-7, the V gene TRBV19; 13 bases match TRBD2. Germline trimming cut 3 bases from V and 2 bases from J; bases unmatched to any gene: 1. This CDR3 comprises 15 residues. The germline V gene has CDR1 LNHDA and CDR2 SQIVND (reference sequence). Written as DNA, the CDR3 is TGTGCCAGTAGTATGGGACTAGCGGGGACCTACGAGCAGTACTTC. It translates to CASSMGLAGTYEQYF.

V gene TRBV6-5 combines with J gene TRBJ1-3; D gene unclear. Germline V gene sequence: CDR1 MNHEY, CDR2 SVGAGI. This CDR3 spans 16 amino acids. Trimming took off 3 bases at V and 0 bases at J, with 12 bases between the two ends. The CDR3 DNA reads TGTGCCAGCAGTTATGGCGGCCTTCTCTCTGGAAACACCATATATTTT. Translating gives CASSYGGLLSGNTIYF.

This chain uses TRBV6-2 or TRBV6-3 with TRBJ2-2; 9 bases map to TRBD1. The CDR3 runs 16 residues. Germline CDR1 MNHEY, CDR2 SVGEGT. Trimming at V came to 5 bases and at J to 6 bases, leaving 10 bases not matched to a gene. CDR3 sequence reads: CASSLQGAWGAGELFF. As DNA, the CDR3 is TGTGCCAGCAGTCTACAGGGGGCGTGGGGTGCCGGGGAGCTGTTTTTT.

The CDR3 spells CASSPYTEAFF. The CDR3 region has the DNA TGTGCCAGCAGCCCTTACACTGAAGCTTTCTTT. The chain couples TRBV7-2 to TRBJ1-1; D unclear. CDR3 length: 11 amino acids. The germline V and J ends were trimmed by 5 bases and 3 bases, with 4 bases remaining between them. Germline lookup yields CDR1 SGHTA and CDR2 FQGNSA.

The rearrangement uses TRBV5-6 and TRBJ1-6, with 7 bases matching TRBD1. CDR1 is SGHDT, CDR2 YYEEEE, per germline. The CDR3 length is 15 residues. The V segment lost 0 bases and the J segment 4 bases; nucleotides outside the gene matches: 1. The CDR3 DNA reads as TGTGCCAGCAGCTTGGACAGGGGTTATAATTCACCCCTCCACTTT. This sequence encodes CASSLDRGYNSPLHF.

This sequence joins TRBV24-1 and TRBJ2-2, with 8 bases identical to TRBD1. This CDR3 has 19 residues. The junction had 14 bases not matched to a gene; V was cut back by 6 bases and J by 0 bases. Germline CDR1 and CDR2: KGHDR and SFDVKD. CDR3 sequence: CATSTAQVLTGANTGELFF. The CDR3 nucleotides are TGTGCCACCAGTACCGCGCAGGTTTTGACAGGGGCGAACACCGGGGAGCTGTTTTTT.

The chain uses TRBV14 and TRBJ2-7; TRBD1 agrees at 8 bases. Germline loops: CDR1 SGHDN, CDR2 FVKESK. CDR3 size: 14 residues. V lost 6 bases, J lost 3 bases, and 7 bases stayed unmatched. CDR3 coding DNA: TGTGCCAGCAGGCCTAGACAGGGGAGCTACGAGCAGTACTTC. Protein sequence: CASRPRQGSYEQYF. Full variable domain (remainder filled in from reference TRBV14 and TRBJ2-7): EAGVTQFPSHSVIEKGQTVTLRCDPISGHDNLYWYRRVMGKEIKFLLHFVKESKQDESGMPNNRFLAERTGGTYSTLKVQPAELEDSGVYFCASRPRQGSYEQYFGPGTRLTVT.

The chain carries TRBV6-5 and TRBJ1-1; no definite D call. This CDR3 region has 13 residues. Germline lookup yields CDR1 MNHEY and CDR2 SVGAGI. Trimming cost V 4 bases and J 5 bases, with 11 bases left between them. This CDR3 is CASSWSIGTEAFF. CDR3 nucleotide sequence: TGTGCCAGCAGTTGGAGTATTGGTACTGAAGCTTTCTTT.

This chain connects TRBV19 to TRBJ1-2; 10 bases are shared with TRBD1. The CDR3 contains 15 residues. V shed 5 bases, J shed 13 bases, and the junction held 16 bases outside the gene matches. From germline, CDR1 is LNHDA and CDR2 SQIVND (reference sequence). The CDR3 loop reads CASSPQTGGAAVITF. The CDR3 DNA follows: TGTGCCAGTAGTCCTCAGACAGGGGGCGCCGCGGTCATCACCTTC.

V gene TRBV9 combines with J gene TRBJ1-2; D uncertain. V shed 0 bases and J shed 0 bases, with 9 bases lying between them. The CDR3 runs 15 residues. Per germline, CDR1 SGDLS and CDR2 YYNGEE. The chain's CDR3 is CASSVARISNYGYTF. As DNA, the CDR3 is TGTGCCAGCAGCGTAGCCAGAATTTCTAACTATGGCTACACCTTC.

This clone was detected once. The chain is built from TRBV27 and TRBJ2-2, with 10 positions matching TRBD2. This CDR3 has 19 amino acids. Germline values: CDR1 MNHEY, CDR2 SMNVEV (reference sequence). V dropped 3 bases and J dropped 4; count of bases not matched to a gene: 14. CDR3 sequence (DNA): TGTGCCAGCAGTTTCTTAGCGGGGGGTACCGGTTCGGGCACCGGGGAGCTGTTTTTT. Protein product: CASSFLAGGTGSGTGELFF.

The rearrangement links TRBV18 to TRBJ2-7; the D gene is possibly TRBD1 (5 bases). The length of the CDR3 is 14 residues. Trimming stripped 4 bases from V and 4 bases from J, with 14 bases between. In germline, CDR1 is KGHSH, CDR2 LQKENI. CDR3 in amino acids: CASSLIDSSYEQYF. CDR3 nucleotide sequence: TGTGCCAGCTCACTCATTGACAGTTCGTACGAGCAGTACTTC.